A selection of T cell receptor beta chains follows, all from one sample in a study of response to subunit inactivated influenza vaccine. TCRdb redid the calling of the RT-PCR reads with MiXCR, one entry per CDR3 protein. The data contain 560,000 or so distinct CDR3 sequences, less than 10% of them singletons. The sample was PBMCs from blood, taken around 25 months after vaccination. The receptors come from a man in his fifties or sixties who received an inactivated influenza vaccine. Both conserved end residues are trimmed from each CDR3. The order of the fields is J gene, V gene, CDR3 protein.

j_call: TRBJ2-3
v_call: TRBV5-1
cdr3_aa: ASSLAQGTDTQY

j_call: TRBJ2-7
v_call: TRBV20-1
cdr3_aa: SATDSPGEQY

j_call: TRBJ2-1
v_call: TRBV12-3/TRBV12-4
cdr3_aa: ASTLGLASNEQF

j_call: TRBJ2-1
v_call: TRBV15
cdr3_aa: ATSRDPGNEQF

j_call: TRBJ2-1
v_call: TRBV7-9
cdr3_aa: ASSVRQGPYNEQF

j_call: TRBJ2-7
v_call: TRBV5-5
cdr3_aa: ASSLGAAGTYEQY

j_call: TRBJ2-5
v_call: TRBV7-9
cdr3_aa: ASSLSRGGAVETQY

j_call: TRBJ2-1
v_call: TRBV29-1
cdr3_aa: SLRTGPSSYNEQF

j_call: TRBJ2-1
v_call: TRBV11-3
cdr3_aa: ASMIAGGNEQF

j_call: TRBJ2-2
v_call: TRBV7-2
cdr3_aa: ASSSATGRSPGELF

j_call: TRBJ2-6
v_call: TRBV3-1
cdr3_aa: ASSRSPDRAGANVLT

j_call: TRBJ2-1
v_call: TRBV5-4
cdr3_aa: ASSQTSGGAYNEQF

j_call: TRBJ2-1
v_call: TRBV24-1
cdr3_aa: ATSDYRGTEQF

j_call: TRBJ2-5
v_call: TRBV9
cdr3_aa: ASSVLGRGETQY

j_call: TRBJ2-7
v_call: TRBV5-1
cdr3_aa: ASSLWENYEQY

j_call: TRBJ2-5
v_call: TRBV9
cdr3_aa: ASSVGVGGLQETQY

j_call: TRBJ2-2
v_call: TRBV5-1
cdr3_aa: ASSLAEGELF

j_call: TRBJ2-1
v_call: TRBV6-5
cdr3_aa: ASSYSRGGHGNEQF

j_call: TRBJ1-2
v_call: TRBV19
cdr3_aa: ASSKDRGYGYGCT

j_call: TRBJ1-1
v_call: TRBV20-1
cdr3_aa: SAFGPTQNTEAF

j_call: TRBJ2-7
v_call: TRBV4-1
cdr3_aa: ASSQSWTGAYEQY

j_call: TRBJ1-5
v_call: TRBV7-9
cdr3_aa: ASSYGRDNQPQH

j_call: TRBJ1-6
v_call: TRBV4-2
cdr3_aa: ASSQAHSPLH

j_call: TRBJ2-2
v_call: TRBV28
cdr3_aa: ASSPGLAGEVGGELF

j_call: TRBJ2-7
v_call: TRBV5-5
cdr3_aa: ASSTGQPSYEQY

j_call: TRBJ1-4
v_call: TRBV6-1
cdr3_aa: ASSIGQAEKLF

j_call: TRBJ2-7
v_call: TRBV7-2
cdr3_aa: ASSLGGGVWYEQY

j_call: TRBJ2-7
v_call: TRBV20-1
cdr3_aa: SARDLQRVSYEQY

j_call: TRBJ1-4
v_call: TRBV7-2
cdr3_aa: ASSQSSGDEKLF

j_call: TRBJ2-1
v_call: TRBV20-1
cdr3_aa: SVPSLTYNEQF

j_call: TRBJ1-1
v_call: TRBV28
cdr3_aa: ASSLTSTEAF

j_call: TRBJ2-5
v_call: TRBV6-1
cdr3_aa: ASSMGYYQETQY

j_call: TRBJ2-2
v_call: TRBV20-1
cdr3_aa: SAPLAGPNTGELF